The rows below give T cell receptor beta chains drawn from one sample of a study of blood T cells in healthy people across ages. TCRdb re-called the 5' RACE reads through MiXCR, storing one row per CDR3 protein. The table lists about 1,500,000 distinct CDR3 sequences, 28% of them singletons. The material sequenced was blood. These receptors all come from a woman in her 30s in good health. The CDR3 runs from the conserved cysteine through the conserved F or W. The order of the fields is CDR3 protein, CDR3 DNA, J gene, V gene, D gene, clone size. A D gene is named only where the DNA matches it firmly. Clone sizes are given selectively: once, few, many, or a class where the clone is expanded.

cdr3_aa: CASSEGGRRDEQFF; cdr3_nt: TGTGCCAGCAGTGAGGGAGGCCGGAGGGATGAGCAGTTCTTC; j_call: TRBJ2-1; v_call: TRBV2; d_call: NA; clone_size: NA
cdr3_aa: CASSLYAGTSSDEQFF; cdr3_nt: TGCGCCAGCAGCTTGTATGCCGGGACTAGCTCCGATGAGCAGTTCTTC; j_call: TRBJ2-1; v_call: TRBV5-1; d_call: TRBD2; clone_size: few
cdr3_aa: CASSVRVSGTNEKLFF; cdr3_nt: TGTGCCAGCAGCGTCCGAGTCTCGGGCACTAATGAAAAACTGTTTTTT; j_call: TRBJ1-4; v_call: TRBV28; d_call: NA; clone_size: few
cdr3_aa: CASSDFAGQGYNEQYF; cdr3_nt: TGTGCCAGCAGTGACTTCGCGGGGCAGGGGTACAACGAGCAGTACTTC; j_call: TRBJ2-7; v_call: TRBV25-1; d_call: NA; clone_size: many
cdr3_aa: CASSLRAASTDTQYF; cdr3_nt: TGTGCCAGCAGTTTACGTGCCGCTAGCACAGATACGCAGTATTTT; j_call: TRBJ2-3; v_call: TRBV12-3/TRBV12-4; d_call: NA; clone_size: NA
cdr3_aa: CASSGQGLAGVDEQFF; cdr3_nt: TGCGCCAGCAGCGGCCAGGGACTAGCGGGAGTGGATGAGCAGTTCTTC; j_call: TRBJ2-1; v_call: TRBV5-1; d_call: TRBD2; clone_size: many
cdr3_aa: CASSWTGGYEQYF; cdr3_nt: TGTGCCAGCAGCTGGACAGGTGGCTACGAGCAGTACTTC; j_call: TRBJ2-7; v_call: TRBV6-5; d_call: TRBD1; clone_size: many
cdr3_aa: CASSLAVTPFGQYF; cdr3_nt: TGTGCCAGCAGCTTAGCAGTGACCCCCTTTGGGCAGTACTTC; j_call: TRBJ2-7; v_call: TRBV7-9; d_call: NA; clone_size: NA
cdr3_aa: CSVLGGSFVDGYTF; cdr3_nt: TGCAGCGTGCTAGGGGGCTCCTTCGTCGATGGCTACACCTTC; j_call: TRBJ1-2; v_call: TRBV29-1; d_call: TRBD1; clone_size: NA
cdr3_aa: CAISDFETWVNGYTF; cdr3_nt: TGTGCCATCAGTGACTTCGAAACGTGGGTGAATGGCTACACCTTC; j_call: TRBJ1-2; v_call: TRBV10-3; d_call: NA; clone_size: few
cdr3_aa: CASSLTGTGGFMNTEAFF; cdr3_nt: TGCGCCAGCAGCTTGACCGGGACAGGGGGTTTCATGAACACTGAAGCTTTCTTT; j_call: TRBJ1-1; v_call: TRBV5-1; d_call: TRBD1; clone_size: NA
cdr3_aa: CASTPDRASGYTF; cdr3_nt: TGTGCCAGCACCCCCGACAGGGCGTCTGGCTACACCTTC; j_call: TRBJ1-2; v_call: TRBV6-5; d_call: TRBD1; clone_size: NA
cdr3_aa: CASSQTGTANTEAFF; cdr3_nt: TGTGCCAGTAGCCAAACCGGGACAGCGAACACTGAAGCTTTCTTT; j_call: TRBJ1-1; v_call: TRBV7-2; d_call: TRBD1; clone_size: few
cdr3_aa: CASSFGGGGTGELFF; cdr3_nt: TGTGCCAGCAGCTTCGGCGGGGGGGGCACCGGGGAGCTGTTTTTT; j_call: TRBJ2-2; v_call: TRBV7-2; d_call: TRBD2; clone_size: few
cdr3_aa: CASSLAATSGVSSYEQYF; cdr3_nt: TGTGCCAGCAGCTTAGCGGCGACTAGCGGGGTTAGCTCCTACGAGCAGTACTTC; j_call: TRBJ2-7; v_call: TRBV7-2; d_call: TRBD2; clone_size: many
cdr3_aa: CASNSGTDTQYF; cdr3_nt: TGTGCCAGCAATAGCGGCACAGATACGCAGTATTTT; j_call: TRBJ2-3; v_call: TRBV28; d_call: NA; clone_size: NA
cdr3_aa: CASSGDSREQFF; cdr3_nt: TGCGCCAGCAGTGGGGACAGCAGGGAGCAGTTCTTC; j_call: TRBJ2-1; v_call: TRBV10-2; d_call: TRBD1; clone_size: few
cdr3_aa: CARIPATNEKLFF; cdr3_nt: TGTGCCAGAATCCCCGCAACTAATGAAAAACTGTTTTTT; j_call: TRBJ1-4; v_call: TRBV27; d_call: NA; clone_size: few
cdr3_aa: CASSNLTGEGEYPSTDTQYF; cdr3_nt: TGTGCCAGCAGCAATCTGACAGGGGAAGGGGAATATCCTAGCACAGATACGCAGTATTTT; j_call: TRBJ2-3; v_call: TRBV21-1; d_call: NA; clone_size: few
cdr3_aa: CASSLWYYEQYF; cdr3_nt: TGTGCCAGCAGCCTATGGTATTACGAGCAGTACTTC; j_call: TRBJ2-7; v_call: TRBV7-2; d_call: NA; clone_size: NA
cdr3_aa: CASSLARDKDRPGTGELFF; cdr3_nt: TGTGCCAGCAGCTTAGCGCGGGACAAGGACCGTCCAGGCACCGGGGAGCTGTTTTTT; j_call: TRBJ2-2; v_call: TRBV7-9; d_call: NA; clone_size: NA
cdr3_aa: CASTAGGNTGELFF; cdr3_nt: TGTGCCAGCACAGCGGGAGGGAACACCGGGGAGCTGTTTTTT; j_call: TRBJ2-2; v_call: TRBV27; d_call: TRBD2; clone_size: NA
cdr3_aa: CSVTLGSINQPQHF; cdr3_nt: TGCAGCGTTACTTTAGGGTCGATCAATCAGCCCCAGCATTTT; j_call: TRBJ1-5; v_call: TRBV29-1; d_call: NA; clone_size: NA
cdr3_aa: CASSDIPDTLYF; cdr3_nt: TGTGCCAGCAGTGACATACCAGATACGCTGTATTTT; j_call: TRBJ2-3; v_call: TRBV6-1; d_call: NA; clone_size: many
cdr3_aa: CASSLALSAKNIQYF; cdr3_nt: TGTGCCAGCAGCTTAGCCTTGTCGGCCAAAAACATTCAGTACTTC; j_call: TRBJ2-4; v_call: TRBV7-2; d_call: NA; clone_size: few
cdr3_aa: CASSPFLADGYTF; cdr3_nt: TGTGCCAGCAGTCCGTTTCTCGCGGACGGCTACACCTTC; j_call: TRBJ1-2; v_call: TRBV6-6; d_call: NA; clone_size: few
cdr3_aa: CSVAAGGPGEKLFF; cdr3_nt: TGCAGCGTTGCCGCGGGGGGGCCGGGTGAAAAACTGTTTTTT; j_call: TRBJ1-4; v_call: TRBV29-1; d_call: NA; clone_size: NA
cdr3_aa: CSAMDRGPYNSPLHF; cdr3_nt: TGCAGTGCAATGGACAGGGGCCCCTATAATTCACCCCTCCACTTT; j_call: TRBJ1-6; v_call: TRBV20-1; d_call: TRBD1; clone_size: few
cdr3_aa: CSSSSFAGLAGNEQFF; cdr3_nt: TGTTCCAGCAGCTCCTTCGCGGGACTAGCGGGCAATGAGCAGTTCTTC; j_call: TRBJ2-1; v_call: TRBV7-2; d_call: TRBD2; clone_size: NA
cdr3_aa: CASSPIQISGANVLTF; cdr3_nt: TGTGCCAGCAGCCCAATTCAGATCTCTGGGGCCAACGTCCTGACTTTC; j_call: TRBJ2-6; v_call: TRBV4-2; d_call: NA; clone_size: NA
cdr3_aa: CASSQSATNEKLFF; cdr3_nt: TGTGCCAGCAGTCAATCGGCAACTAATGAAAAACTGTTTTTT; j_call: TRBJ1-4; v_call: TRBV6-5; d_call: NA; clone_size: NA
cdr3_aa: CASSEPTANYGYTF; cdr3_nt: TGTGCCAGCAGTGAGCCGACAGCTAACTATGGCTACACCTTC; j_call: TRBJ1-2; v_call: TRBV28; d_call: NA; clone_size: many
cdr3_aa: CASSFGLGNIQYF; cdr3_nt: TGTGCCAGCAGCTTCGGGCTGGGAAACATTCAGTACTTC; j_call: TRBJ2-4; v_call: TRBV11-2; d_call: NA; clone_size: many
cdr3_aa: CASSLGLAGGEAYEQYF; cdr3_nt: TGTGCCAGCAGCTTAGGACTAGCGGGAGGAGAGGCCTACGAGCAGTACTTC; j_call: TRBJ2-7; v_call: TRBV9; d_call: TRBD2; clone_size: few
cdr3_aa: CASSRGGRRTQYF; cdr3_nt: TGTGCCAGCAGCAGGGGCGGGCGGCGGACCCAGTACTTC; j_call: TRBJ2-5; v_call: TRBV3-1; d_call: NA; clone_size: few
cdr3_aa: CAIKSSLANTGELFF; cdr3_nt: TGTGCCATCAAGTCCTCCCTCGCGAACACCGGGGAGCTGTTTTTT; j_call: TRBJ2-2; v_call: TRBV10-3; d_call: NA; clone_size: once
cdr3_aa: CASNSKRGTRDTEAFF; cdr3_nt: TGTGCCAGCAATTCAAAGCGCGGGACTCGGGACACTGAAGCTTTCTTT; j_call: TRBJ1-1; v_call: TRBV6-5; d_call: NA; clone_size: once
cdr3_aa: CSVVLAVIYNEQFF; cdr3_nt: TGCAGCGTTGTACTAGCGGTTATCTACAATGAGCAGTTCTTC; j_call: TRBJ2-1; v_call: TRBV29-1; d_call: TRBD2; clone_size: NA
cdr3_aa: CASSPDRVTVYSLHF; cdr3_nt: TGTGCCAGCAGCCCCGACAGGGTGACGGTATATTCCCTCCACTTT; j_call: TRBJ1-6; v_call: TRBV7-9; d_call: TRBD1; clone_size: NA
cdr3_aa: CGGGGSYNVQFF; cdr3_nt: TGCGGTGGAGGGGGGTCCTACAATGTGCAGTTCTTC; j_call: TRBJ2-1; v_call: TRBV20-1; d_call: NA; clone_size: few
cdr3_aa: CASSLEGPLTYEQYF; cdr3_nt: TGCGCCAGCAGCTTGGAGGGACCACTCACCTACGAGCAGTACTTC; j_call: TRBJ2-7; v_call: TRBV5-1; d_call: NA; clone_size: few
cdr3_aa: CASRARGGPYEQYF; cdr3_nt: TGTGCCAGCAGGGCACGGGGGGGCCCCTACGAGCAGTACTTC; j_call: TRBJ2-7; v_call: TRBV28; d_call: TRBD2; clone_size: NA
cdr3_aa: CASSKVDRRITGANVLTF; cdr3_nt: TGTGCCAGCAGCAAAGTTGACAGAAGAATTACTGGGGCCAACGTCCTGACTTTC; j_call: TRBJ2-6; v_call: TRBV21-1; d_call: NA; clone_size: few
cdr3_aa: CASSLVPLPEETQYF; cdr3_nt: TGTGCCAGCAGCTTGGTACCCCTACCCGAAGAGACCCAGTACTTC; j_call: TRBJ2-5; v_call: TRBV5-5; d_call: NA; clone_size: many
cdr3_aa: CASTFLPRSTGELFF; cdr3_nt: TGTGCCAGCACCTTTTTACCCCGGAGCACCGGGGAGCTGTTTTTT; j_call: TRBJ2-2; v_call: TRBV11-2; d_call: NA; clone_size: NA
cdr3_aa: CASSDGHRGRTEAFF; cdr3_nt: TGCGCCAGCAGTGACGGACACAGGGGGAGGACTGAAGCTTTCTTT; j_call: TRBJ1-1; v_call: TRBV10-2; d_call: TRBD1; clone_size: few
cdr3_aa: CSVSERSSYNEQFF; cdr3_nt: TGCAGCGTCTCCGAACGGAGCTCCTACAATGAGCAGTTCTTC; j_call: TRBJ2-1; v_call: TRBV29-1; d_call: NA; clone_size: many
cdr3_aa: CASSLPFGSGANVLTF; cdr3_nt: TGTGCCAGCAGCCTCCCGTTCGGCTCTGGGGCCAACGTCCTGACTTTC; j_call: TRBJ2-6; v_call: TRBV7-3; d_call: NA; clone_size: NA
cdr3_aa: CASSAGLAKTQYF; cdr3_nt: TGTGCCAGCAGCGCCGGACTAGCGAAGACCCAGTACTTC; j_call: TRBJ2-5; v_call: TRBV7-2; d_call: TRBD2; clone_size: many
cdr3_aa: CAGSLRGQGAWEQYF; cdr3_nt: TGTGCCGGCAGCCTGCGGGGCCAGGGGGCGTGGGAGCAGTACTTC; j_call: TRBJ2-7; v_call: TRBV3-1; d_call: TRBD1; clone_size: few
cdr3_aa: CASSPPDWTQETQYF; cdr3_nt: TGTGCCAGCAGCCCCCCGGACTGGACCCAAGAGACCCAGTACTTC; j_call: TRBJ2-5; v_call: TRBV7-9; d_call: NA; clone_size: NA
cdr3_aa: CATSTPGMNTEAFF; cdr3_nt: TGTGCCACATCAACCCCGGGGATGAACACTGAAGCTTTCTTT; j_call: TRBJ1-1; v_call: TRBV2; d_call: NA; clone_size: few
cdr3_aa: CASTPGGSSGGYTF; cdr3_nt: TGTGCCAGCACCCCCGGTGGGTCTTCAGGGGGCTACACCTTC; j_call: TRBJ1-2; v_call: TRBV6-1; d_call: NA; clone_size: few
cdr3_aa: CASSKVEVTGNQPQHF; cdr3_nt: TGTGCCAGCAGCAAAGTGGAGGTTACAGGGAATCAGCCCCAGCATTTT; j_call: TRBJ1-5; v_call: TRBV21-1; d_call: NA; clone_size: few